This TCR beta chain was sequenced during a study of blood T cells in healthy people across ages (dated by TCRdb to about 2015). Some background on the complete study: In model experiments, roughly one uniquely barcoded TCR beta cDNA molecule per two T cells was captured by template switching. Four age groups were formed from the donors: young (average approximately 15 years), middle-aged (roughly 38), aged (62) and long-lived (about 80). For two donors (one aged 18 to 30 and one aged 80 or older), the study analyzed two additional independent replicas of 1 million unique cDNA reads from the same blood draw. The study measured age-related changes in TCR beta repertoire diversity using deep sequencing normalized with unique cDNA molecular identifiers.

Details on this clonotype: What this receptor recognizes is not known. No much larger clonotype is one base removed from it; base qualities were not supplied.

Study-wide findings and limitations: As age increased, observed TCR beta diversity per million T cells dropped in a roughly linear way, and a significant reduction was already evident by age about 40. Since profiling was done on bulk unsorted PBMCs, naive and antigen-experienced compartments could not be conclusively compared. Estimates of total diversity from one million sequenced T cells were regarded as lower bounds and underestimates. Compared with the aged group, more naive CD4+ T cells, fewer expanded clones and increased TCR diversity were shown by the long-lived group, suggesting age selection. Observed TCR beta diversity correlated strongly with the percentage of naive T cells measured by flow cytometry. The CMV infection status of donors was not known, potentially confounding age-related changes in expanded clonotypes.

From a lookup of the germline V gene, CDR1 and CDR2 are SNHLY and FYNNEI. The cysteine opens and the phenylalanine closes a CDR3 of 18 amino acids. Here the CDR3 DNA is all that survives: 54 bases in frame from base 1. V loses 6 bases, J loses 3 bases, and the germline ends lie 26 bases apart. The donors were roughly 39 Caucasian individuals from Russia, aged roughly 6 to 100 years, who were systemically healthy. Approximately 9 milliliters of peripheral blood were collected from each donor into EDTA-treated Vacutainer tubes. Ficoll-Paque density-gradient centrifugation was used to isolate PBMCs, with at least 7 million per sample. Total RNA, at least 6 micrograms per sample, was extracted from PBMCs with Trizol reagent. Naive CD45RAhigh/CD27high T cell percentages were measured by flow cytometry on a PBMC aliquot from every donor. The library was prepared using 5' RACE. Sequenced using an Illumina HiSeq 2500. The second PCR ran for about 7 to 11 cycles and used a J-beta primer mix along with a sample-barcoded 5' primer. Each TCR beta cDNA molecule received a unique molecular identifier from a template-switch 5' adaptor carrying 12 random nucleotides. Each sample yielded at least 2.5 million CDR3-containing paired-end reads. The Mint cDNA synthesis kit, primed by a TRBC-specific oligonucleotide, was used to synthesize first-strand cDNA from all RNA. All cDNA was treated with uracil-DNA glycosylase and then went through a first 18-cycle PCR with the universal primers M1SS and BC2_uni_R. For the original study's pipeline: For normalization, 1 million high-quality reads, each with a distinct molecular identifier, were randomly selected from each sample. Reads with shared molecular identifiers were discarded instead of being binned into consensus sequences. MiTCR, run with a Q25 quality threshold and the strictest error-elimination algorithm, handled CDR3 identification, clonotype clustering and error correction. A nonparametric unseen species model with Euler transformation was used to estimate a lower bound on total TCR beta diversity. The public sequencing data were trimmed at Q25 with fastp and processed into clonotypes with MiXCR by TCRdb, which kept only in-frame beta chains. CDR3 protein sequences are deduplicated, and each keeps its most common genes and DNA. TCRdb, not the original authors, processed these V and J calls. The sample table lists hundreds of thousands of distinct CDR3 sequences, about 27% of them with a count of one. In total, the top ten clones hold under 4.5% of the sample.

The sample was also linked to a second study, of T cells of mothers and their children. Reported in the second study: The donors were nine systemically healthy Caucasian individuals, made up of three mothers and their six children. cDNA synthesis used all of the extracted RNA, with roughly 1.5 ug of RNA in each 15 ul reaction. Sample barcodes and 2-4 random nucleotides were added via the M1S primer in the second PCR. Over 10 million TCR beta CDR3 reads came from each mother, compared with approximately 3.1 million reads from each child. In both related and unrelated pairs, thymic selection shapes the output of TCR recombination in a similar way, with inherited differences having only a minor effect. Normalized repertoire overlap in related mother-child pairs was always slightly higher than in unrelated mother-child pairs, but the difference was never significant. With a sensitivity of approximately 100 clones per million clonotypes, no persistent microchimeric T cell clones were detected. The study used deep NGS to compare TCR beta repertoires of mothers and children, seeking features distinguishing related mother-child pairs from unrelated individuals. The mean age was roughly 40 +/- 4 years for the mothers and approximately 11 +/- 4 years for the children. After adapter ligation with NEBNext reagents, the libraries were sequenced on Illumina HiSeq 2000 with 100+100 nt paired-end reads. Mother and child libraries were prepared a month apart and sequenced in separate runs to prevent cross-contamination. For each donor, between about 450,000 and 2,300,000 distinct TCR beta clonotypes were identified. Naive TCR beta clonotypes were estimated from low-frequency clonotypes matched to each donor's FACS-determined naive share, without sorting.

The clonotype was recovered from a boy younger than 10 in good health. Sequenced input: blood. Recombination linked TRBV2 to TRBJ2-5, with TRBD1 as a weak D call on 6 bases. The CDR3 is CASSLDGLHRDKKETQYF. The DNA is TGTGCCAGCAGCCTCGATGGTCTCCACAGGGACAAAAAAGAGACCCAGTACTTC.